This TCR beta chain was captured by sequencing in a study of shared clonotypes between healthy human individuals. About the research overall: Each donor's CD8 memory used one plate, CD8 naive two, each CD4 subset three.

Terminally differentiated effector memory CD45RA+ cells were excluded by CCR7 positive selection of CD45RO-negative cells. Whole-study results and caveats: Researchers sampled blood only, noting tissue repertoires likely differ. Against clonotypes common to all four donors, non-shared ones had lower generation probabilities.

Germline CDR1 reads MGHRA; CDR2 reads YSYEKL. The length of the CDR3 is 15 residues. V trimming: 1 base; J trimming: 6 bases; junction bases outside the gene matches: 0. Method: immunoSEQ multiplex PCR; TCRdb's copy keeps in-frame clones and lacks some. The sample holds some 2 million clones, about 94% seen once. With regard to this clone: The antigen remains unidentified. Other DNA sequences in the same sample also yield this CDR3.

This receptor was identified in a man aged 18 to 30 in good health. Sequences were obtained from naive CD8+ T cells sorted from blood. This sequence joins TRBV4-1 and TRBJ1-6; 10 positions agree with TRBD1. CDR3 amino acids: CASSQGQGANSPLHF. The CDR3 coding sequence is TGCGCCAGCAGCCAAGGACAGGGGGCTAATTCACCCCTCCACTTT.